The 23 T cell receptor beta chains reported below all come from one sample, sequenced in a study of blood T cell repertoires in COVID-19. Produced via immunoSEQ multiplex PCR; TCRdb's table is partial and in-frame only. The table lists under 45,000 clones, about 77% of them singletons. The source material was peripheral blood. The receptors stem from a woman aged 65 to 85 with acute or convalescent COVID-19.

In its sample, this clone was seen once. The CDR3 reads CSAQKGAEAFF. CDR3 sequence (DNA): TGCAGTGCTCAAAAGGGGGCTGAAGCTTTCTTT. V is TRBV20-1 and J is TRBJ1-1; tentatively, D is TRBD1 (6 bases). The V end lost 5 bases, the J end lost 6 bases, and 10 bases lay between the germline ends. Looked up from germline, CDR1 is DFQATT and CDR2 is SNEGSKA (reference sequence). CDR3 length: 11 residues.

CDR3 amino acids: CASSQSITDTQYF. Written as DNA, the CDR3 is TGTGCCAGCAGCCAATCTATCACAGATACGCAGTATTTT. The chain recombines TRBV3-1 (or the pseudogene TRBV3-2) with TRBJ2-3; the D is unclear. Deletions cut 2 bases from V and 2 bases from J, with 5 bases between. Germline V gene sequence: CDR1 LGHDT, CDR2 YNNKEL (reference sequence). The CDR3 has 13 residues.

This clone was observed a handful of times. This sequence joins TRBV5-8 and TRBJ2-5; the D is unclear. Germline V lookup: CDR1 SGHTS, CDR2 YDEGEE. The CDR3 has 12 amino acids. V lost 4 bases, J lost 5 bases, and 9 bases lay in between. CDR3 nucleotides: TGTGCCAGCAGCCCAACTACTGAGACCCAGTACTTC. This codes for CASSPTTETQYF.

This clone has just a few counts. This chain uses TRBV11-2 with TRBJ2-3; D possibly corresponds to TRBD1 (6 bases). The germline V and J ends were trimmed by 0 bases and 7 bases, with 8 bases remaining between them. This CDR3 contains 13 residues. Germline lookup yields CDR1 SGHAT and CDR2 FQNNGV. CDR3 nucleotides: TGTGCCAGCAGCTTAGACAGGGGTCATACGCAGTATTTT. Protein sequence: CASSLDRGHTQYF.

This chain joins TRBV11-2 and TRBJ1-2, with D perhaps TRBD1 (6 bases). V was cut by 6 bases and J by 1 base, with 21 bases left in between. This CDR3 spans 17 amino acids. Germline CDR1 and CDR2: SGHAT and FQNNGV. Here the CDR3 reads CASSTINPWTVNYGYTF. In nucleotides, the CDR3 is TGTGCCAGCAGTACAATAAACCCCTGGACAGTTAACTATGGCTACACCTTC.

This chain connects TRBV28 to TRBJ2-5; tentative D call: TRBD2 (6 bases). Germline loops: CDR1 MDHEN, CDR2 SYDVKM. V was pared by 2 bases and J by 4 bases, with 17 bases between. The CDR3 is made up of 16 amino acids. CDR3 nucleotides: TGTGCCAGCAGTTTACCAGGAGGCCGGGGGAGAGAGACCCAGTACTTC. This sequence encodes CASSLPGGRGRETQYF.

The rearrangement links TRBV10-3 to TRBJ1-6; D ambiguous. V was clipped by 3 bases and J by 14 bases, with 8 bases between them. The germline V gene encodes CDR1 ENHRY and CDR2 SYGVKD. This CDR3 has 11 amino acids. CDR3 amino acids: CAISEEGALHF. The DNA of the CDR3 is TGTGCCATCAGTGAAGAGGGTGCCCTCCACTTT.

This clone appeared once. V and J are TRBV4-2 and TRBJ1-3; D is possibly TRBD1 (6 bases). CDR3 length: 15 amino acids. Between the trimmed V and J ends, which lost 3 bases and 2 bases, there was a span of 11 bases. From germline, CDR1 is LGHNA and CDR2 YNFKEQ. The CDR3 reads CASSQLGGPGNTIYF. The CDR3 DNA is TGTGCCAGCAGCCAGCTTGGGGGCCCTGGAAACACCATATATTTT.

The chain combines TRBV2 with TRBJ1-5, with 12 bases aligning to TRBD1. Germline CDR1 and CDR2: SNHLY and FYNNEI. CDR3 length: 15 residues. With V trimmed by 7 bases and J by 6 bases, 7 bases remained unmatched. In nucleotides, the CDR3 is TGTGCCAGCACTCCGGGACAGGGGGCGAGTCAGCCCCAGCATTTT. Translating it yields CASTPGQGASQPQHF.

In this sample, this clone turned up a few times. The chain joins TRBV13 to TRBJ1-1; 7 bases are shared with TRBD1. Germline loops: CDR1 PRHDT, CDR2 FYEKMQ (reference sequence). The CDR3 runs 15 residues. V shed 5 bases and J 6 bases; nucleotides not matched to a gene: 12. The CDR3 sequence: CASSPIDRDGAEAFF. The CDR3 DNA reads TGTGCCAGCAGCCCTATAGACAGGGACGGAGCTGAAGCTTTCTTT.

The J gene is TRBJ2-7, the V gene TRBV28; possible D gene TRBD1, 6 bases. CDR3 size: 14 residues. Germline-derived CDR1 and CDR2 are MDHEN and SYDVKM. Between the trimmed V and J ends, which lost 10 bases and 3 bases, there was a span of 19 bases. The CDR3 sequence: CATRPRQAYYEQYF. CDR3 DNA: TGTGCCACTAGACCTAGACAGGCATACTACGAGCAGTACTTC.

The V call is TRBV2, the J call TRBJ1-5; D gene uncertain. V was trimmed by 4 bases and J by 0 bases, leaving 7 bases between them. Germline lookup yields CDR1 SNHLY and CDR2 FYNNEI. CDR3 size: 14 residues. CDR3 protein: CASSADFSNQPQHF. In DNA, the CDR3 is TGTGCCAGCAGTGCGGACTTTAGCAATCAGCCCCAGCATTTT. The complete variable domain, with remaining parts taken from reference TRBV2 and TRBJ1-5, reads EPEVTQTPSHQVTQMGQEVILRCVPISNHLYFYWYRQILGQKVEFLVSFYNNEISEKSEIFDDQFSVERPDGSNFTLKIRSTKLEDSAMYFCASSADFSNQPQHFGDGTRLSIL.

The gene calls are TRBV7-6 and TRBJ1-2; 7 nucleotides line up with TRBD1. Germline trimming cut 5 bases from V and 2 bases from J; bases unmatched to any gene: 8. Germline V CDR1 and CDR2: SGHVS, FNYEAQ. The CDR3 loop spans 15 amino acids. The DNA for the CDR3 is TGTGCCAGCAGCCCGGGCGTACAGGGGAACTATGGCTACACCTTC. Protein sequence: CASSPGVQGNYGYTF. Variable domain in full (rest from reference TRBV7-6 and TRBJ1-2): GAGVSQSPRYKVTKRGQDVALRCDPISGHVSLYWYRQALGQGPEFLTYFNYEAQQDKSGLPNDRFSAERPEGSISTLTIQRTEQRDSAMYRCASSPGVQGNYGYTFGSGTRLTVV.

The chain employs TRBV6-2 or TRBV6-3 and TRBJ1-4; 10 bases agree with TRBD1. The CDR3 has 15 residues. CDR1 MNHEY and CDR2 SVGEGT come from the germline V gene. The ends lost 5 bases at V and 8 bases at J; junction bases unmatched: 8. The CDR3 DNA reads as TGTGCCAGCAGTCGAGCCGGGACAGGGGACGAAAAACTGTTTTTT. Protein product: CASSRAGTGDEKLFF.

This chain uses TRBV7-6 with TRBJ1-1; D call uncertain. Per germline, CDR1 SGHVS and CDR2 FNYEAQ. The CDR3 runs to 15 residues. The ends were cut back, 1 base at V and 0 bases at J, with 9 bases in the middle. The CDR3 spells CASSLGASMNTEAFF. CDR3 nucleotide sequence: TGTGCCAGCAGCTTAGGGGCATCCATGAACACTGAAGCTTTCTTT.

The gene calls are TRBV2 and TRBJ2-7, with a weak D call TRBD1 (5 bases). The CDR3 runs to 14 residues. CDR1 and CDR2 from the germline V gene are SNHLY and FYNNEI. V was shortened by 4 bases and J by 3 bases, with 13 bases between the two germline ends. The CDR3 spells CASSASGHGYEQYF. Written as DNA, the CDR3 is TGTGCCAGCAGTGCGTCAGGGCATGGCTACGAGCAGTACTTC.

In its sample, this clone was seen a few times. J is TRBJ2-1 and V is TRBV2, with 8 positions matching TRBD1. The CDR3 is 21 residues long. Germline V gene sequence: CDR1 SNHLY, CDR2 FYNNEI. With V trimmed by 5 bases and J by 0 bases, 21 bases remained unmatched. CDR3 sequence: CASSSLVTGEPTPSSYNEQFF. CDR3 nucleotide sequence: TGTGCCAGCAGTAGTTTAGTGACAGGGGAGCCGACCCCGAGCTCCTACAATGAGCAGTTCTTC.

The CDR3 sequence: CASSSGQGAVNEKLFF. The CDR3 DNA follows: TGTGCCAGCAGTTCCGGACAGGGGGCGGTTAATGAAAAACTGTTTTTT. This chain uses TRBV28 with TRBJ1-4; 11 nucleotides align to TRBD1. Trimming took 4 bases from V and 4 from J; bases not matched to a gene: 5. Germline CDR1 and CDR2: MDHEN and SYDVKM. CDR3 length equals 16 residues.

The chain uses TRBV28 and TRBJ1-2; perhaps TRBD1 as D (6 bases). V was pared by 6 bases and J by 6 bases, with 17 bases between. The CDR3 contains 14 residues. Germline assignment: CDR1 MDHEN and CDR2 SYDVKM. The CDR3 DNA sequence: TGTGCCAGCAGCCTCTACGGGACACTGAATGGCTACACCTTC. Translated: CASSLYGTLNGYTF.

In DNA form, the CDR3 reads TGTGCCATCCGCAGCGGGAGCTCCTACGAGCAGTACTTC. Protein product: CAIRSGSSYEQYF. This chain connects TRBV28 to TRBJ2-7; the match to TRBD2 covers 8 bases. The CDR3 runs to 13 residues. The V and J ends lost 10 bases and 0 bases, in that order; junction bases with no gene match: 5. Germline V gene lookup returns CDR1 MDHEN and CDR2 SYDVKM. Based on the CDR3 plus reference TRBV28 and TRBJ2-7, the full variable domain is DVKVTQSSRYLVKRTGEKVFLECVQDMDHENMFWYRQDPGLGLRLIYFSYDVKMKEKGDIPEGYSVSREKKERFSLILESASTNQTSMYLCAIRSGSSYEQYFGPGTRLTVT.

This clone was seen more than once but under ten times. The gene calls are TRBV18 and TRBJ1-6; 9 nucleotides agree with TRBD1. Germline V gene lookup returns CDR1 KGHSH and CDR2 LQKENI. V was clipped by 4 bases and J by 1 base; unmatched bases: 2. The CDR3 runs to 16 residues. Written as DNA, the CDR3 is TGTGCCAGCTCACTGACAGGGGGTTCCTATAATTCACCCCTCCACTTT. It translates to CASSLTGGSYNSPLHF.

The gene calls are TRBV7-3 and TRBJ2-2; TRBD1 matches 7 bases. The germline V gene has CDR1 SGHTA and CDR2 FQGTGA. Germline trimming cut 4 bases from V and 8 bases from J; bases unmatched to any gene: 4. The CDR3 is 13 residues long. The CDR3 DNA follows: TGTGCCAGCAGCTACAGGGGCGCGGGGGAGCTGTTTTTT. This translates into CASSYRGAGELFF.

The chain recombines TRBV13 with TRBJ2-3; TRBD2 aligns across 11 bases. Per the germline V gene, CDR1 is PRHDT and CDR2 is FYEKMQ (reference sequence). The length of the CDR3 is 14 residues. The junction had 8 bases not matched to a gene; V was cut back by 7 bases and J by 8 bases. The CDR3 loop is CASTETSGIGTQYF. The CDR3 region has the DNA TGTGCCAGCACTGAGACTAGCGGGATTGGTACGCAGTATTTT.